Listed here are 21 T cell receptor beta chains from one sample, sequenced in a study of T cell responses to AZD1222 COVID-19 vaccine (dated by TCRdb to about 2021). Interpreted using the paper, the time point label stands for: baseline before first vaccination. The library was obtained by the immunoSEQ multiplex PCR assay. The table was pulled from immuneACCESS by TCRdb, which kept in-frame rearrangements only. Such tables lose some clones; where checked, under half of the loss comes from unresolved V genes, and the rest has no known cause. The sample table holds more than 35,000 clones, of which around 80% were seen once. Around 52% of the sample is taken by the ten largest. The sample here was peripheral blood, taken on day 0 of AZD1222 vaccination. Receptor source: an adult in good health.

The CDR3 region is CAWRPWGLAGQTQYF. Written as DNA, the CDR3 is TGTGCCTGGAGGCCCTGGGGACTAGCGGGCCAAACCCAGTACTTC. J is TRBJ2-5 and V is TRBV30, with 12 bases fitting TRBD2. The germline CDR1 and CDR2 sequences are GTSNPN and SVGIG (reference sequence). Trimming at V came to 3 bases and at J to 8 bases, leaving 10 bases not matched to a gene. The CDR3 has 15 residues. The full variable domain, with the rest looked up from reference TRBV30 and TRBJ2-5, is SQTIHQWPATLVQPVGSPLSLECTVEGTSNPNLYWYRQAAGRGLQLLFYSVGIGQISSEVPQNLSASRPQDRQFILSSKKLLLSDSGFYLCAWRPWGLAGQTQYFGPGTRLLVL.

The J gene is TRBJ2-2, the V gene TRBV18; 9 positions match TRBD1. The CDR3 has 16 amino acids. Per the germline V gene, CDR1 is KGHSH and CDR2 is LQKENI. The J segment lost 4 bases and the V segment lost 4 bases, leaving 7 bases of the junction unmatched. CDR3 region: CASSQPGTGPTGELFF. The CDR3 region has the DNA TGTGCCAGCTCACAGCCCGGGACAGGGCCCACCGGGGAGCTGTTTTTT.

This clone turned up a few times. This chain links TRBV3-1 (or the pseudogene TRBV3-2) with TRBJ1-6, with 9 bases identical to TRBD1. The CDR3 covers 14 residues. CDR1 and CDR2 from the germline V gene are LGHDT and YNNKEL (reference sequence). The J segment lost 8 bases and the V segment lost 1 base, leaving 0 bases of the junction unmatched. The CDR3, as DNA: TGTGCCAGCAGCCAAGGGACAGGGGATTCACCCCTCCACTTT. Translating it yields CASSQGTGDSPLHF.

The gene calls are TRBV2 and TRBJ1-2; D unclear. The CDR3 runs 13 residues. Germline V gives CDR1 SNHLY, CDR2 FYNNEI. Between the trimmed V and J ends, which lost 4 bases and 10 bases, there was a span of 16 bases. The CDR3 nucleotides read TGTGCCAGCAGTGGAATCGGCCGGCCGAACTACACCTTC. It yields the protein CASSGIGRPNYTF.

This chain connects TRBV7-2 to TRBJ2-3, with D unresolved. Germline V gene data show CDR1 as SGHTA and CDR2 as FQGNSA. CDR3 size: 15 residues. The V end lost 1 base, the J end lost 2 bases, and 10 bases lay between the germline ends. CDR3 bases: TGTGCCAGCAGCTTAGTACGGATTTACACAGATACGCAGTATTTT. The encoded protein is CASSLVRIYTDTQYF.

V and J are TRBV7-2 and TRBJ1-3, with a tentative D call TRBD1 (5 bases). V was clipped by 2 bases and J by 5 bases, with 10 bases between them. This CDR3 spans 14 amino acids. The germline V gene encodes CDR1 SGHTA and CDR2 FQGNSA. The CDR3, as DNA: TGTGCCAGCAGCTTACGTGGGGGTCGAAACACCATATATTTT. Residues: CASSLRGGRNTIYF.

The chain is built from TRBV7-3 and TRBJ1-2, with TRBD1 matching over 8 bases. With 1 base clipped from V and 4 bases from J, the junction kept 5 bases outside the gene matches. Germline V gene lookup returns CDR1 SGHTA and CDR2 FQGTGA. This CDR3 is 15 amino acids long. CDR3 DNA sequence: TGTGCCAGCAGCTTAAACCCAGGACAGGGCTATGGCTACACCTTC. Its translation: CASSLNPGQGYGYTF.

The rearrangement joins TRBV10-3 to TRBJ1-1, with 7 nucleotides matching TRBD1. V trimming: 6 bases; J trimming: 4 bases; junction bases outside the gene matches: 11. Germline CDR1 reads ENHRY; CDR2 reads SYGVKD. The CDR3 is 15 amino acids. The CDR3, as DNA: TGTGCCATCAGGAAAGACAGGGAAGGCGGCACTGAAGCTTTCTTT. Encoded protein: CAIRKDREGGTEAFF.

This clone came up a few times. The CDR3 region has the DNA TGTGCCAGCAGACCGAGGCCGCTCGAAAAACTGTTTTTT. Residues: CASRPRPLEKLFF. The chain is built from TRBV28 and TRBJ1-4; D gene uncertain. V lost 6 bases and J 8 bases, leaving 13 bases between the germline ends. This CDR3 has 13 residues. Germline CDR1 reads MDHEN; CDR2 reads SYDVKM.

The chain joins TRBV19 to TRBJ2-2; TRBD1 aligns across 10 bases. The CDR3 sequence is 14 residues long. Unmatched junction bases numbered 5, after V lost 7 bases and J lost 6 bases. CDR1 is LNHDA, CDR2 SQIVND, per germline (reference sequence). The DNA for the CDR3 is TGTGCCAGTATGGGACAGGGGTCCGCCGGGGAGCTGTTTTTT. Translating it yields CASMGQGSAGELFF.

This CDR3 is CSASRQATNTGELFF. Written as DNA, the CDR3 is TGCAGTGCTAGTCGACAGGCGACGAACACCGGGGAGCTGTTTTTT. This chain uses TRBV20-1 with TRBJ2-2, with D perhaps matching TRBD1 (6 bases). Between the trimmed V and J ends, which lost 3 bases and 0 bases, there was a span of 11 bases. The CDR3 is made up of 15 amino acids. CDR1 is DFQATT and CDR2 is SNEGSKA in the germline V gene (reference sequence).

The rearrangement uses TRBV5-1 and TRBJ1-3, with D possibly TRBD1 on 5 matching bases. Germline V lookup: CDR1 SGHRS, CDR2 YFSETQ. This CDR3 spans 16 amino acids. Between the trimmed V and J ends, which lost 3 bases and 3 bases, there was a span of 16 bases. The CDR3 spells CASSSLGDRSGNTIYF. Here the CDR3 DNA reads TGCGCCAGCAGCTCGCTGGGGGATCGAAGTGGAAACACCATATATTTT.

V and J are TRBV2 and TRBJ1-3; 12 nucleotides align to TRBD1. CDR1 SNHLY and CDR2 FYNNEI come from the germline V gene. The CDR3 spans 16 residues. Losses at the gene ends were 5 bases for V and 3 bases for J; bases not matched to a gene: 5. CDR3 protein: CASSLGTGGGGNTIYF. DNA for the CDR3: TGTGCCAGCAGTCTCGGGACAGGGGGCGGTGGAAACACCATATATTTT.

This clone was counted between two and nine times. The genes are TRBV12-5 and TRBJ2-7; perhaps TRBD2 as D (6 bases). The germline V and J ends were trimmed by 5 bases and 0 bases, with 11 bases remaining between them. This CDR3 is built from 14 residues. Per germline, CDR1 LGHNT and CDR2 FRNRAP. This CDR3 reads CASGPGLGSYEQYF. Here the CDR3 DNA reads TGTGCTAGTGGTCCGGGACTCGGCTCCTACGAGCAGTACTTC.

The chain is built from TRBV19 and TRBJ2-7; TRBD1 matches at 7 bases. Germline V gene sequence: CDR1 LNHDA, CDR2 SQIVND (reference sequence). The V and J ends lost 4 bases and 1 base, in that order; junction bases with no gene match: 4. CDR3 length equals 14 residues. The CDR3 sequence: CASSSDRVSYEQYF. As DNA, the CDR3 is TGTGCCAGTAGTAGCGACAGGGTTTCCTACGAGCAGTACTTC.

The V call is TRBV5-1, the J call TRBJ2-1; D is possibly TRBD2 (6 bases). This CDR3 is 16 amino acids long. With 3 bases removed from V and 0 bases from J, the gap between germline ends came to 13 bases. CDR1 is SGHRS, CDR2 YFSETQ, per germline. The CDR3 protein is CASSWLAPTSYNEQFF. The CDR3 bases are TGCGCCAGCAGCTGGCTAGCGCCGACCTCCTACAATGAGCAGTTCTTC. Looking up the rest from reference TRBV5-1 and TRBJ2-1 gives the full variable domain: KAGVTQTPRYLIKTRGQQVTLSCSPISGHRSVSWYQQTPGQGLQFLFEYFSETQRNKGNFPGRFSGRQFSNSRSEMNVSTLELGDSALYLCASSWLAPTSYNEQFFGPGTRLTVL.

This clone was picked up one time. The V and J genes are TRBV7-3 and TRBJ1-4; tentatively, D is TRBD1 (5 bases). The CDR3 loop spans 16 amino acids. V was trimmed by 1 base and J by 2 bases, leaving 11 bases between them. Germline values: CDR1 SGHTA, CDR2 FQGTGA. Written as DNA, the CDR3 is TGTGCCAGCAGCTTAAGGGCCCCAGGGACTAATGAAAAACTGTTTTTT. This encodes CASSLRAPGTNEKLFF.

V is TRBV7-8 and J is TRBJ1-1, with unresolved D. The CDR3 loop spans 15 amino acids. Germline CDR1 and CDR2: SGHVS and FQNEAQ. Trimming removed 3 bases at V and 3 bases at J, with 14 bases between. The CDR3 nucleotides read TGTGCCAGCAGCTTCCGGAGGCTTGAGGACACTGAAGCTTTCTTT. It yields the protein CASSFRRLEDTEAFF.

This clone was observed a single time. The chain carries TRBV12-3 or TRBV12-4 and TRBJ2-5; possibly TRBD1 for D (6 bases). Trimming cost V 5 bases and J 5 bases, with 12 bases left between them. This CDR3 region has 13 residues. CDR3 sequence: CASSITGSETQYF. Written as DNA, the CDR3 is TGTGCCAGCAGTATAACAGGGTCCGAGACCCAGTACTTC.

The chain carries TRBV6-5 and TRBJ2-1, with 8 bases that match TRBD2. The CDR3 contains 15 residues. Trimming took 5 bases from V and 1 from J; bases not matched to a gene: 4. Per the germline V gene, CDR1 is MNHEY and CDR2 is SVGAGI. CDR3 coding DNA: TGTGCCAGCAGTCTTAGCGGGGTATCCTACAATGAGCAGTTCTTC. It translates to CASSLSGVSYNEQFF.

Only a few counts were recorded for this clone. This chain connects TRBV11-3 to TRBJ2-7, with a possible D match to TRBD2 (5 bases). The CDR3 extends over 14 amino acids. The V and J ends lost 0 bases and 1 base respectively, with 7 bases between them. Germline V gene sequence: CDR1 SGHNT, CDR2 YENEEA. CDR3 residues: CASSLDSGSYEQYF. CDR3 in DNA: TGTGCCAGCAGCTTAGATTCGGGGTCCTACGAGCAGTACTTC.